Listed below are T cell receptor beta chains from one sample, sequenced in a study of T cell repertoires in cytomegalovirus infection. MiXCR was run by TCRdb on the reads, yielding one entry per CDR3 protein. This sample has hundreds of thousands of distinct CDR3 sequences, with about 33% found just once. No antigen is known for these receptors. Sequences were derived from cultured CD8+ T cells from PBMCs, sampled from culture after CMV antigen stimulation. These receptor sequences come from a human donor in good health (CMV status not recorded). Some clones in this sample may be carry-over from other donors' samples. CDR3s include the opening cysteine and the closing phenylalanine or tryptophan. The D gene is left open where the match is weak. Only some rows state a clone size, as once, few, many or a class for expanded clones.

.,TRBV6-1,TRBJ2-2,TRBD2,CASTELAGANTGELFF,TGTGCCAGCACTGAACTAGCGGGGGCGAACACCGGGGAGCTGTTTTTT
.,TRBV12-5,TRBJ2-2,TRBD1,CASGWGQGAGTGELFF,TGTGCTAGTGGTTGGGGACAGGGGGCGGGCACCGGGGAGCTGTTTTTT
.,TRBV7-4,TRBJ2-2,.,CASSVSVTGELFF,TGTGCCAGCAGCGTCTCAGTCACCGGGGAGCTGTTTTTT
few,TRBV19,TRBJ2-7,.,CASSSSDLYEQYF,TGTGCCAGTAGTTCCTCGGATCTCTACGAGCAGTACTTC
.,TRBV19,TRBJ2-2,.,CASSPFGTSNTGELFF,TGTGCCAGTAGTCCCTTCGGGACTTCTAACACCGGGGAGCTGTTTTTT
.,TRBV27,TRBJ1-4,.,CASSPLGANEKLFF,TGTGCCAGCAGTCCGCTCGGAGCTAATGAAAAACTGTTTTTT
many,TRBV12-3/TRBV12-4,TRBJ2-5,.,CASSFQPGQETQYF,TGTGCCAGCAGTTTTCAACCGGGGCAAGAGACCCAGTACTTC
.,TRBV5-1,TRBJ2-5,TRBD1,CASSLNHPGGTQETQYF,TGCGCCAGCAGCCTAAACCATCCAGGGGGAACACAAGAGACCCAGTACTTC
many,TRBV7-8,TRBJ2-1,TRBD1,CASSYEAGGGNEQFF,TGTGCCAGCAGCTACGAGGCAGGGGGCGGGAATGAGCAGTTCTTC
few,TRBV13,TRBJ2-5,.,CASSPYGGQETQYF,TGTGCCAGCAGCCCCTATGGGGGCCAAGAGACCCAGTACTTC
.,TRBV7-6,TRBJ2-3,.,CASSLKKASGTDTQYF,TGTGCCAGCAGCTTAAAGAAGGCGTCAGGCACAGATACGCAGTATTTT
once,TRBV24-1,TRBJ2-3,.,CATSAIGQNTDTQYF,TGTGCCACCAGTGCAATCGGACAGAACACAGATACGCAGTATTTT
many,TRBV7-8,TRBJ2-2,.,CASSLYREVSGWTGELFF,TGTGCCAGCAGCTTATACCGAGAGGTCTCAGGGTGGACCGGGGAGCTGTTTTTT
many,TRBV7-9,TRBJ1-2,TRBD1,CASSSPGQGNYGYTF,TGTGCCAGCAGCTCACCCGGACAGGGAAACTATGGCTACACCTTC
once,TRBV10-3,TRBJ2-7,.,CAISARYEQYF,TGTGCCATCAGTGCCAGGTACGAGCAGTACTTC
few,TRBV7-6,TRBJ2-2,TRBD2,CASSPGGLATGELFF,TGTGCCAGCAGCCCTGGGGGACTAGCGACCGGGGAGCTGTTTTTT
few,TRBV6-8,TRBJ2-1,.,CASSDTRNNEQFF,TGTGCCAGCAGTGACACTAGAAACAATGAGCAGTTCTTC
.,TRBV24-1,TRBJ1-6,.,CATSDTKTGENSPLHF,TGTGCCACCAGTGACACAAAGACGGGAGAAAATTCACCCCTCCACTTT
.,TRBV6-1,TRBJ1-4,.,CASSQDAKLFF,TGTGCCAGCAGTCAAGATGCGAAACTGTTTTTT
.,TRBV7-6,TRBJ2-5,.,CASSHGVKETQYF,TGTGCCAGCAGCCACGGGGTTAAAGAGACCCAGTACTTC
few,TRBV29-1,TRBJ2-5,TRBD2,CSVEDERGPEETQYF,TGCAGCGTTGAGGATGAGCGGGGGCCTGAAGAGACCCAGTACTTC
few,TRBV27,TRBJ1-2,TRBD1,CASSLVGTGINYGYTF,TGTGCCAGCAGCTTGGTAGGGACAGGGATTAACTATGGCTACACCTTC
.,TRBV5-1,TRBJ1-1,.,CASGQLTNTEAFF,TGCGCCAGTGGACAGCTTACGAACACTGAAGCTTTCTTT
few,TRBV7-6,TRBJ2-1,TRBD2,CASSNEPGLVAIHEQFF,TGTGCCAGCAGCAACGAGCCGGGACTAGTCGCTATCCATGAGCAGTTCTTC
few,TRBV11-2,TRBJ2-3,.,CASSFRRGPDTQYF,TGTGCCAGCAGCTTCAGGAGGGGACCAGATACGCAGTATTTT
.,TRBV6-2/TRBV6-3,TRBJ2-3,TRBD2,CASTTEDLAGAVDTQYF,TGTGCCAGCACAACTGAGGATCTAGCGGGGGCCGTAGATACGCAGTATTTT
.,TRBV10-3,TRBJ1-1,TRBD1,CAISEWTGETEAFF,TGTGCCATCAGTGAATGGACAGGAGAGACTGAAGCTTTCTTT
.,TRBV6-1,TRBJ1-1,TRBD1,CASSETGHTEAFF,TGTGCCAGCAGTGAGACAGGGCATACTGAAGCTTTCTTT
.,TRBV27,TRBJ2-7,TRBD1,CASSLSGQVVSSYEQYF,TGTGCCAGCAGTTTATCCGGACAGGTCGTTAGCTCCTACGAGCAGTACTTC
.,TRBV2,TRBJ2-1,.,CASSGTAHEQFF,TGTGCCAGCAGTGGGACGGCCCATGAGCAGTTCTTC
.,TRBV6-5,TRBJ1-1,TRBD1,CASSFKGAGTEAFF,TGTGCCAGCAGTTTTAAGGGGGCAGGGACTGAAGCTTTCTTT
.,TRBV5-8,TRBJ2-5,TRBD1,CASSYGQGDAETQYF,TGTGCCAGCAGCTACGGACAGGGGGACGCAGAGACCCAGTACTTC
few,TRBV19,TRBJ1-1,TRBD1,CASTRTGNTEAFF,TGTGCCAGTACCCGGACAGGGAACACTGAAGCTTTCTTT
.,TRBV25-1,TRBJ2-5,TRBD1,CASRETGSETQYF,TGTGCCAGCAGAGAGACAGGGTCGGAGACCCAGTACTTC
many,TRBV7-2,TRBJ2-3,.,CASSLEVVRSTDTQYF,TGTGCCAGCAGCTTAGAGGTTGTGCGAAGCACAGATACGCAGTATTTT
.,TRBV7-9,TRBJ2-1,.,CASTPPEQGVHNEQFF,TGTGCCAGCACCCCTCCGGAACAGGGAGTCCACAATGAGCAGTTCTTC
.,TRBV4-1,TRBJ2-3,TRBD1,CASRQGRTDTQYF,TGCGCCAGCAGACAGGGGCGCACAGATACGCAGTATTTT
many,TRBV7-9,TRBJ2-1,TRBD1,CASSPRGPGNEQFF,TGTGCCAGCAGCCCGAGGGGGCCAGGGAATGAGCAGTTCTTC
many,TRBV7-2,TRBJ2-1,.,CASSLRGSYNEQFF,TGTGCCAGCAGCTTACGCGGCTCCTACAATGAGCAGTTCTTC
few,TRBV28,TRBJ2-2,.,CASSFEGHENTGELFF,TGTGCCAGCAGCTTTGAAGGACACGAGAACACCGGGGAGCTGTTTTTT
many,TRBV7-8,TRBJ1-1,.,CASRRTRGRLNTEAFF,TGTGCCAGCAGGCGAACAAGGGGGAGGCTGAACACTGAAGCTTTCTTT
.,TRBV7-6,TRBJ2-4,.,CASSLGAGAGDIQYF,TGTGCCAGCAGCTTAGGGGCGGGGGCGGGGGACATTCAGTACTTC
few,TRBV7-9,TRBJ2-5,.,CASSSSSGPETQYF,TGTGCCAGCAGCTCATCCTCAGGGCCAGAGACCCAGTACTTC
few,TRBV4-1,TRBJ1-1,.,CASSQSSGANTEAFF,TGCGCCAGCAGCCAATCTAGCGGCGCGAACACTGAAGCTTTCTTT
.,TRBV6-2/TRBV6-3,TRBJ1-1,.,CASSPTGPTEAFF,TGTGCCAGCAGTCCCACAGGGCCCACTGAAGCTTTCTTT
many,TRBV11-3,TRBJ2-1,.,CASSFGSRERNEQFF,TGTGCCAGCAGCTTCGGATCCCGCGAACGGAATGAGCAGTTCTTC
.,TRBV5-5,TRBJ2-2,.,CASTETGNPGLFF,TGTGCCAGCACCGAAACAGGGAACCCCGGACTGTTTTTT
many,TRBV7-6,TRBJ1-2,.,CASSAGSSYGYTF,TGTGCCAGCAGCGCCGGGAGCAGCTATGGCTACACCTTC
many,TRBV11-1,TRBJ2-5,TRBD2,CASSLTSGDQETQYF,TGTGCCAGCAGCTTAACTAGCGGGGATCAAGAGACCCAGTACTTC
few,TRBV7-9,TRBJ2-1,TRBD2,CASSPWGGDRSSYNEQFF,TGTGCCAGCAGCCCGTGGGGGGGGGATAGGAGCTCCTACAATGAGCAGTTCTTC
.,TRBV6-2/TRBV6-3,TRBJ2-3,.,CASRPDYPDTQYF,TGTGCCAGCAGACCCGATTATCCAGATACGCAGTATTTT
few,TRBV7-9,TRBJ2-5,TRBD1,CASIGTGKTQYF,TGTGCCAGCATCGGGACAGGGAAAACCCAGTACTTC
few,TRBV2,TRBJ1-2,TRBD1,CASKGTALSETF,TGTGCCAGCAAGGGGACAGCCCTTTCTGAGACCTTC
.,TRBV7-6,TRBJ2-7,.,CASSLTQGTYEQYF,TGTGCCAGCAGCTTAACACAGGGAACCTACGAGCAGTACTTC
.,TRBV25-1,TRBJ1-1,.,CASSEYYRVNTEAFF,TGTGCCAGCAGTGAATATTACAGGGTGAACACTGAAGCTTTCTTT
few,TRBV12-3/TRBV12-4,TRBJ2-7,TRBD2,CASSTSGLGGYEQYF,TGTGCCAGCAGTACTAGCGGGCTCGGGGGCTACGAGCAGTACTTC
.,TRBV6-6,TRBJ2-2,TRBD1,CANSSGQGRSTGELFF,TGTGCCAACAGTTCCGGACAGGGGCGAAGCACCGGGGAGCTGTTTTTT
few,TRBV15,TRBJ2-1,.,CATREGGRDYNEQFF,TGTGCCACCAGAGAAGGAGGTAGGGACTACAATGAGCAGTTCTTC
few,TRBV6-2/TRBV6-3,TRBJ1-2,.,CASSYSKVEGYGYTF,TGTGCCAGCAGTTACTCGAAGGTGGAGGGCTATGGCTACACCTTC